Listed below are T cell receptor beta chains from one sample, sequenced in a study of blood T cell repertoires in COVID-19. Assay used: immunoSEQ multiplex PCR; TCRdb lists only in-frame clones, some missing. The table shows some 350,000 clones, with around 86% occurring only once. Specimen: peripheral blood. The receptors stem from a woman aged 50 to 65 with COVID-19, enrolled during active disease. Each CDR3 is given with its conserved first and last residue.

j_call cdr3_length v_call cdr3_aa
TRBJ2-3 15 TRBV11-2 CASSLNGRSPDTQYF
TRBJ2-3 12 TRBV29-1 CSVIGQADTQYF
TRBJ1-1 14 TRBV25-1 CASSRVLPNTEAFF
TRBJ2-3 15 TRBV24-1 CATSDPGTVTDTQYF
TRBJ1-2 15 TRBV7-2 CASSLAQGRNYGYTF
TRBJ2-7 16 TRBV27 CASSLSMGRGTYEQYF
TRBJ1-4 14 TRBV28 CASSLQGTGEKLFF
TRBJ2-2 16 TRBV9 CASSATARRPTGELFF
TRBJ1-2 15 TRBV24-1 CATSDNREGNYGYTF
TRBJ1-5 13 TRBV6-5 CASSWTGNQPQHF
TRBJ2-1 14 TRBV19 CATGQGIGLREQFF
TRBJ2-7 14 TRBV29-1 CSVADRARSYEQYF
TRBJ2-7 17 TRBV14 CASSLRDRDNRGYEQYF
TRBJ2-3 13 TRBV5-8 CASSAYNTDTQYF
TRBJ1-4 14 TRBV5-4 CASSPGQGNEKLFF
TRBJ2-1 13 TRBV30 CALGGHSYNEQFF
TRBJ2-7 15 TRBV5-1 CASSLGGTADYEQYF
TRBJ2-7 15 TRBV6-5 CASSYWHGGTYEQYF
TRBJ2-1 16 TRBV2 CASFYGVTSGSSEQFF
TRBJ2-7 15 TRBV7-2 CASSLAGQGPYEQYF
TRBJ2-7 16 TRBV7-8 CASSPSGLRGSYEQYF
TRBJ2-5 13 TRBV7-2 CASSYFMEETQYF
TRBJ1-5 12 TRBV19 CASTRGYQPQHF
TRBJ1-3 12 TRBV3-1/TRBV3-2 CASSQGAGTIYF
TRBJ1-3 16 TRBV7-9 CASSFGTGRSGNTIYF
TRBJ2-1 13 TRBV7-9 CASSLSMGVEQFF
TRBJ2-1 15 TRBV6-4 CASRPLAGVFHEQFF
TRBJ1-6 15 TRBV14 CASSLMTGGNSPLHF
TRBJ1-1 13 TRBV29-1 CSGTRTLLTEAFF
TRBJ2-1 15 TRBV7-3 CASSLTGDSYNEQFF
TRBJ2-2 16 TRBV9 CASSVFLAGGPGELFF
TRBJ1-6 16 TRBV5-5 CASSIPGTGSRSPLHF
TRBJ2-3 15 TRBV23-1 CASRRHAASTDTQYF
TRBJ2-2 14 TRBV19 CASSIDRVPGELFF
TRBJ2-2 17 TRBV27 CASSLLSLGQNTGELFF
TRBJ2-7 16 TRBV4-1 CASSQSQGASSYEQYF
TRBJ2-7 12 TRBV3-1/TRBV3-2 CASSQVTYEQYF
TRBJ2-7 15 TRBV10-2 CASSEVRGQGNEQYF
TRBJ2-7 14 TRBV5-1 CASSGERMTYEQYF
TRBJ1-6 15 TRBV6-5 CASRARGSYNSPLHF
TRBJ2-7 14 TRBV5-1 CASSPGLVAGEQYF
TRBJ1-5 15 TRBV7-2 CASSLWQGVGQPQHF
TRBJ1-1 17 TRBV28 CASSPPGGGVLDTEAFF
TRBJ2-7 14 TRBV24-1 CATSDLYRRHEQYF
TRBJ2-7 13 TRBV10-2 CASTSGQTYEQYF
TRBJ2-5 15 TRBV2 CASSVGLAGVETQYF
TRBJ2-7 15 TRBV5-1 CASSPRTGYGDEQYF
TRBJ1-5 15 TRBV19 CASNVGGNSNQPQHF
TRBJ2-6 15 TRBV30 CALERAGSGANVLTF
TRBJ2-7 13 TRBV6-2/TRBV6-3 CASSTRRGNEQYF
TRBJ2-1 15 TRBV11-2 CASSRLAGEGNEQFF
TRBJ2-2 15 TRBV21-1 CASSMRDRGTGELFF
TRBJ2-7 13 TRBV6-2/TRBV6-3 CASSGSGRYEQYF
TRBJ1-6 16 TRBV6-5 CASSWTGDFGNSPLHF